The sequence of this T cell receptor beta chain was determined in a study of PD-1 blockade in classical Hodgkin lymphoma. Study-wide results and caveats: At baseline, newly diagnosed patients reportedly showed less TCR diversity than healthy donors.

Time point defined: cycle 4 day 1 (C4D1), after more than five weeks of nivolumab. Every patient had relapsed following autologous stem cell transplantation, and cohorts differed in brentuximab vedotin exposure. This CDR3 comprises 15 residues. With 6 bases removed from V and 2 bases from J, the gap between germline ends came to 17 bases. Germline V gives CDR1 MDHEN, CDR2 SYDVKM. Generated by immunoSEQ multiplex PCR, the TCRdb table keeps only in-frame clones and is missing some. The table has tens of thousands of clones, around 80% seen once. Regarding this clone: Antigen: not known.

V usage is TRBV28 and J usage is TRBJ2-7; D may be TRBD2 (7 bases). The sample in question was peripheral blood mononuclear cells (PBMCs), obtained before the fourth cycle of nivolumab. The sequence came from a human donor with classical Hodgkin lymphoma. CDR3 sequence: CASRAGGGGAYEQYF. The CDR3, as DNA: TGTGCCAGCAGGGCTGGAGGGGGGGGCGCCTACGAGCAGTACTTC.